This T cell receptor (beta chain) originates from a study of blood T cell repertoires in COVID-19. Overall study: Acute and convalescent COVID-19 specimens originated in the United States, Italy and Spain.

This CDR3 spans 13 amino acids. Between the trimmed V and J ends, which lost 1 base and 5 bases, there was a span of 5 bases. Germline loops: CDR1 MNHEY, CDR2 SVGAGI. Clones were read by immunoSEQ multiplex PCR, and TCRdb kept only the in-frame ones, dropping some. The table includes over 200,000 clones, 87% detected once. The J gene is TRBJ1-4, the V gene TRBV6-5, with D unresolved. This receptor was obtained from a man between 40 and 49 years old with active or convalescent COVID-19. Sample: peripheral blood. The CDR3 nucleotides are TGTGCCAGCAGTTACTTAACAAATGAAAAACTGTTTTTT. Its translation is CASSYLTNEKLFF.